This T cell receptor beta chain was retrieved from a study of response to subunit inactivated influenza vaccine. TCRdb fed the RT-PCR reads into MiXCR, producing one record per CDR3 protein. This sample has some 540,000 distinct CDR3 sequences, with roughly a quarter found just once. This CDR3 comprises 14 residues. Germline loops: CDR1 SGHRS, CDR2 YFSETQ. V shed 5 bases and J shed 0 bases, with 8 bases lying between them. The data also belong to a second study, concerning T cells expressing NK-cell markers. This second study says: UMI-tagged 5'RACE template switching yielded the TCR beta cDNA. Leadership of the CD3+CD56-NKG2C+ fraction also belonged to these clonotypes in four donors.

The sequencing used CD4+ T cells sorted from PBMCs, collected 11 to 12 days after vaccination. The chain uses TRBV5-1 and TRBJ2-2; no clear D. The clonotype originates from a man aged 50 or older who received an inactivated influenza vaccine. The CDR3 bases are TGCGCCAGCAGATACAGCCCGAACACCGGGGAGCTGTTTTTT. This translates into CASRYSPNTGELFF.